The rows below give T cell receptor beta chains drawn from one sample of a study of T cell repertoires in cytomegalovirus infection. From the reads, TCRdb called clonotypes with MiXCR, one entry per CDR3 protein. In the table there are 650,000 to 900,000 distinct CDR3 sequences, about 30% of which are singletons. The antigens of these receptors remain unknown. The source was cultured CD8+ T cells from PBMCs, collected from culture after CMV antigen stimulation. The receptors were sampled from a human donor in good health (CMV status not recorded). Some clones in this sample may be carry-over from other donors' samples. CDR3s include the opening cysteine and the closing phenylalanine or tryptophan. The D gene is left open where the match is weak. Size values are once, few and many counts, or a class for expanded clones, and some rows have none.

cdr3_nt: TGTGCCAGCAGTTTAGCGGGATTCAACAGGGGCGAGCAGTACTTC; cdr3_aa: CASSLAGFNRGEQYF; clone_size: few; d_call: TRBD1; j_call: TRBJ2-7; cdr3_length: 15; v_call: TRBV12-3/TRBV12-4
cdr3_nt: TGTGCCAGCAGCGTAGAGGGACTAGGGGATGAGCAGTTCTTC; cdr3_aa: CASSVEGLGDEQFF; clone_size: .; d_call: TRBD2; j_call: TRBJ2-1; cdr3_length: 14; v_call: TRBV9
cdr3_nt: TGTGCCAGCAGTCCCCGGGACAGATGGAATCAGCCCCAGCATTTT; cdr3_aa: CASSPRDRWNQPQHF; clone_size: few; d_call: TRBD1; j_call: TRBJ1-5; cdr3_length: 15; v_call: TRBV27
cdr3_nt: TGCAGCGTTGATTTATTGGGCTACACCTTC; cdr3_aa: CSVDLLGYTF; clone_size: few; d_call: .; j_call: TRBJ1-2; cdr3_length: 10; v_call: TRBV29-1
cdr3_nt: TGTGCCACCTTATATAGGAACTTACTAAGCTCCTACAATGAGCAGTTCTTC; cdr3_aa: CATLYRNLLSSYNEQFF; clone_size: few; d_call: .; j_call: TRBJ2-1; cdr3_length: 17; v_call: TRBV2
cdr3_nt: TGTGCCAGCAGCGCAGGGGGCCCCGGGGAGCTGTTTTTT; cdr3_aa: CASSAGGPGELFF; clone_size: few; d_call: TRBD1; j_call: TRBJ2-2; cdr3_length: 13; v_call: TRBV7-6
cdr3_nt: TGCGCCAGCAGCTCCCAAAGCACAGATACGCAGTATTTT; cdr3_aa: CASSSQSTDTQYF; clone_size: .; d_call: .; j_call: TRBJ2-3; cdr3_length: 13; v_call: TRBV4-3
cdr3_nt: TGTGCCAGCAGCTTCAGACAGGGAAGGAAGGATGAGCAGTTCTTC; cdr3_aa: CASSFRQGRKDEQFF; clone_size: many; d_call: TRBD1; j_call: TRBJ2-1; cdr3_length: 15; v_call: TRBV7-2
cdr3_nt: TGTGCCAGCAGCCCAATGGAAGGGCAGGTGCCCAATCAGCCCCAGCATTTT; cdr3_aa: CASSPMEGQVPNQPQHF; clone_size: .; d_call: .; j_call: TRBJ1-5; cdr3_length: 17; v_call: TRBV7-9
cdr3_nt: TGTGCCACCAGCAGAGATGTGCTAGCGGGGGGGGAAAACAATGAGCAGTTCTTC; cdr3_aa: CATSRDVLAGGENNEQFF; clone_size: once; d_call: TRBD2; j_call: TRBJ2-1; cdr3_length: 18; v_call: TRBV15
cdr3_nt: TGTGCCAGCAGCCCGGGTTACGAGCAGTACTTC; cdr3_aa: CASSPGYEQYF; clone_size: many; d_call: .; j_call: TRBJ2-7; cdr3_length: 11; v_call: TRBV12-3/TRBV12-4
cdr3_nt: TGTGCCACCAGCCTCCCGGGGGTGACAGATACGCAGTATTTT; cdr3_aa: CATSLPGVTDTQYF; clone_size: few; d_call: .; j_call: TRBJ2-3; cdr3_length: 14; v_call: TRBV15
cdr3_nt: TGTGCCACCAGTAGCGTTAGGGCCCATGAGCAGTTCTTC; cdr3_aa: CATSSVRAHEQFF; clone_size: .; d_call: .; j_call: TRBJ2-1; cdr3_length: 13; v_call: TRBV24-1
cdr3_nt: TGTGCCAGCAGCCAAGGGCTGCTGCCAGATACGCAGTATTTT; cdr3_aa: CASSQGLLPDTQYF; clone_size: .; d_call: .; j_call: TRBJ2-3; cdr3_length: 14; v_call: TRBV7-2
cdr3_nt: TGTGCCAGCTTGGGAGACAGCCTCAATCAGCCCCAGCATTTT; cdr3_aa: CASLGDSLNQPQHF; clone_size: .; d_call: .; j_call: TRBJ1-5; cdr3_length: 14; v_call: TRBV28
cdr3_nt: TGTGCCAGTAGTATAGGCAGGGCTGGTGAGCAGTTCTTC; cdr3_aa: CASSIGRAGEQFF; clone_size: .; d_call: .; j_call: TRBJ2-1; cdr3_length: 13; v_call: TRBV19
cdr3_nt: TGTGCCAGCAGTTACTCCGAGACGGGGAACAATGAGCAGTTCTTC; cdr3_aa: CASSYSETGNNEQFF; clone_size: .; d_call: .; j_call: TRBJ2-1; cdr3_length: 15; v_call: TRBV6-5
cdr3_nt: TGTGCCAGCAGCTCCGACCCTTGGGGGACCCGTAGCTCCTACAATGAGCAGTTCTTC; cdr3_aa: CASSSDPWGTRSSYNEQFF; clone_size: .; d_call: .; j_call: TRBJ2-1; cdr3_length: 19; v_call: TRBV7-6
cdr3_nt: TGTGCCAGCAGTCAGACACCGGGTAGCAATCAGCCCCAGCATTTT; cdr3_aa: CASSQTPGSNQPQHF; clone_size: .; d_call: .; j_call: TRBJ1-5; cdr3_length: 15; v_call: TRBV2
cdr3_nt: TGTGCCAGTATCGACAGTTATAACTATGGCTACACCTTC; cdr3_aa: CASIDSYNYGYTF; clone_size: .; d_call: .; j_call: TRBJ1-2; cdr3_length: 13; v_call: TRBV19
cdr3_nt: TGCGCCAGCAGCGGGTACATCGGGGAGCTGTTTTTT; cdr3_aa: CASSGYIGELFF; clone_size: .; d_call: .; j_call: TRBJ2-2; cdr3_length: 12; v_call: TRBV5-1
cdr3_nt: TGTGCCAGCACTCAGAACACTGAAGCTTTCTTT; cdr3_aa: CASTQNTEAFF; clone_size: few; d_call: .; j_call: TRBJ1-1; cdr3_length: 11; v_call: TRBV7-2
cdr3_nt: TGTGCCAGCAGCTTAGATCCGGGGGGCGGGACCGGGGAGCTGTTTTTT; cdr3_aa: CASSLDPGGGTGELFF; clone_size: .; d_call: .; j_call: TRBJ2-2; cdr3_length: 16; v_call: TRBV7-6
cdr3_nt: TGTGCCAGCAGTGCCCACCTAGGGGGGGTAGGCGATGAGCAGTTCTTC; cdr3_aa: CASSAHLGGVGDEQFF; clone_size: few; d_call: .; j_call: TRBJ2-1; cdr3_length: 16; v_call: TRBV25-1
cdr3_nt: TGTGCCAGCAGTTTATGGGACAGGACAAGGCATGACAATCAGCCCCAGCATTTT; cdr3_aa: CASSLWDRTRHDNQPQHF; clone_size: .; d_call: TRBD1; j_call: TRBJ1-5; cdr3_length: 18; v_call: TRBV6-5
cdr3_nt: TGCGCCAGCAGCCTAGGGACTAGCGGGGGGGACCGCACAGATACGCAGTATTTT; cdr3_aa: CASSLGTSGGDRTDTQYF; clone_size: few; d_call: TRBD2; j_call: TRBJ2-3; cdr3_length: 18; v_call: TRBV4-3
cdr3_nt: TGCAGTGCTAGCGAAACTGGGAAACTGTTTTTT; cdr3_aa: CSASETGKLFF; clone_size: .; d_call: .; j_call: TRBJ1-4; cdr3_length: 11; v_call: TRBV20-1
cdr3_nt: TGCGCCAGCAGCCAAGGACAGGGATATAATTCACCCCTCCACTTT; cdr3_aa: CASSQGQGYNSPLHF; clone_size: many; d_call: TRBD1; j_call: TRBJ1-6; cdr3_length: 15; v_call: TRBV4-3
cdr3_nt: TGTGCCAGCAGCCAAGAGACCCAGTACTTC; cdr3_aa: CASSQETQYF; clone_size: many; d_call: .; j_call: TRBJ2-5; cdr3_length: 10; v_call: TRBV7-8
cdr3_nt: TGTGCCAGCAGCGTCGAGGGTTCCGAGCAGTACTTC; cdr3_aa: CASSVEGSEQYF; clone_size: .; d_call: .; j_call: TRBJ2-7; cdr3_length: 12; v_call: TRBV9
cdr3_nt: TGCGCCAGCAGTTCCCTGATCCACGAACCGAACACTGAAGCTTTCTTT; cdr3_aa: CASSSLIHEPNTEAFF; clone_size: few; d_call: .; j_call: TRBJ1-1; cdr3_length: 16; v_call: TRBV10-2
cdr3_nt: TGTGCCACCGGGAGAGGGAGTGCCGGGGAGCTGTTTTTT; cdr3_aa: CATGRGSAGELFF; clone_size: many; d_call: .; j_call: TRBJ2-2; cdr3_length: 13; v_call: TRBV7-3
cdr3_nt: TGTGCCAGCGGCCGGCCGAACACTGAAGCTTTCTTT; cdr3_aa: CASGRPNTEAFF; clone_size: .; d_call: .; j_call: TRBJ1-1; cdr3_length: 12; v_call: TRBV9
cdr3_nt: TGCAGCGTCGAAGTTCAGGGAGGCGACTATGGCTACACCTTC; cdr3_aa: CSVEVQGGDYGYTF; clone_size: .; d_call: .; j_call: TRBJ1-2; cdr3_length: 14; v_call: TRBV29-1
cdr3_nt: TGTGCCAGCAGTGAAGTAACAATCTGGGACACCATATATTTT; cdr3_aa: CASSEVTIWDTIYF; clone_size: few; d_call: .; j_call: TRBJ1-3; cdr3_length: 14; v_call: TRBV6-1
cdr3_nt: TGTGCCAGCAGTTACCTGACAGAAAAAGAGACCCAGTACTTC; cdr3_aa: CASSYLTEKETQYF; clone_size: many; d_call: .; j_call: TRBJ2-5; cdr3_length: 14; v_call: TRBV6-6
cdr3_nt: TGTGCCAGCAGCCAAGTAACTAGCGGGGGGTTCCGAGAGACCCAGTACTTC; cdr3_aa: CASSQVTSGGFRETQYF; clone_size: .; d_call: TRBD2; j_call: TRBJ2-5; cdr3_length: 17; v_call: TRBV4-2
cdr3_nt: TGTGCCAGCAGACACGACCCGGGACAGGGGACCAACTATGGCTACACCTTC; cdr3_aa: CASRHDPGQGTNYGYTF; clone_size: once; d_call: TRBD1; j_call: TRBJ1-2; cdr3_length: 17; v_call: TRBV6-2/TRBV6-3
cdr3_nt: TGTGCCAGCAGCACTAGCGGGGGAGGGTTTAACACAGATACGCAGTATTTT; cdr3_aa: CASSTSGGGFNTDTQYF; clone_size: few; d_call: TRBD2; j_call: TRBJ2-3; cdr3_length: 17; v_call: TRBV12-3/TRBV12-4
cdr3_nt: TGTGCCAGCAGCTTAGGGACTAGCGTTCCAGATACGCAGTATTTT; cdr3_aa: CASSLGTSVPDTQYF; clone_size: few; d_call: TRBD2; j_call: TRBJ2-3; cdr3_length: 15; v_call: TRBV7-3
cdr3_nt: TGTGCCAGCAGCTTAGAGGGCGCTGGGGAAAAACTGTTTTTT; cdr3_aa: CASSLEGAGEKLFF; clone_size: .; d_call: .; j_call: TRBJ1-4; cdr3_length: 14; v_call: TRBV5-4
cdr3_nt: TGTGCCACCAGCAGAGATCCGATACGTGGAGCCGGGGAGCTGTTTTTT; cdr3_aa: CATSRDPIRGAGELFF; clone_size: .; d_call: .; j_call: TRBJ2-2; cdr3_length: 16; v_call: TRBV15
cdr3_nt: TGTGCCAGCAGTGAAGGCCGGTACCAAGAGACCCAGTACTTC; cdr3_aa: CASSEGRYQETQYF; clone_size: many; d_call: .; j_call: TRBJ2-5; cdr3_length: 14; v_call: TRBV6-1
cdr3_nt: TGTGCCAGCAGCCAACCTGACAGGGGGAACCGCGAAAAACTGTTTTTT; cdr3_aa: CASSQPDRGNREKLFF; clone_size: .; d_call: TRBD1; j_call: TRBJ1-4; cdr3_length: 16; v_call: TRBV7-7
cdr3_nt: TGTGCCACCAGCAGGTCCGGGGCCAATCAGCCCCAGCATTTT; cdr3_aa: CATSRSGANQPQHF; clone_size: few; d_call: .; j_call: TRBJ1-5; cdr3_length: 14; v_call: TRBV15
cdr3_nt: TGCGCCAGCAGCCGAATTGGTCCTAATCAGCCCCAGCATTTT; cdr3_aa: CASSRIGPNQPQHF; clone_size: few; d_call: .; j_call: TRBJ1-5; cdr3_length: 14; v_call: TRBV4-1
cdr3_nt: TGTGCCAGTAGTATAGTAGACGACTCCTACAATGAGCAGTTCTTC; cdr3_aa: CASSIVDDSYNEQFF; clone_size: .; d_call: .; j_call: TRBJ2-1; cdr3_length: 15; v_call: TRBV19
cdr3_nt: TGTGCCAGCAGTTTAACCCGGGACAACTATGGCTACACCTTC; cdr3_aa: CASSLTRDNYGYTF; clone_size: .; d_call: .; j_call: TRBJ1-2; cdr3_length: 14; v_call: TRBV27
cdr3_nt: TGCGCCAGCAGCCAATCCTTCCTTAACGAGCAGTACTTC; cdr3_aa: CASSQSFLNEQYF; clone_size: .; d_call: .; j_call: TRBJ2-7; cdr3_length: 13; v_call: TRBV4-1
cdr3_nt: TGTGCCATCACCGAGGACAGGGGATCCTACTATGGCTACACCTTC; cdr3_aa: CAITEDRGSYYGYTF; clone_size: few; d_call: TRBD1; j_call: TRBJ1-2; cdr3_length: 15; v_call: TRBV10-3
cdr3_nt: TGTGCCAGCAGTTTAGTACAGAGGGGCAATCAGCCCCAGCATTTT; cdr3_aa: CASSLVQRGNQPQHF; clone_size: .; d_call: .; j_call: TRBJ1-5; cdr3_length: 15; v_call: TRBV28
cdr3_nt: TGCAGTGCTGGAGACAGGGACTCCTACGAGCAGTACTTC; cdr3_aa: CSAGDRDSYEQYF; clone_size: .; d_call: TRBD1; j_call: TRBJ2-7; cdr3_length: 13; v_call: TRBV20-1
cdr3_nt: TGTGCCAGCAGCTGGACAGGGGGCAGTGAAAAACTGTTTTTT; cdr3_aa: CASSWTGGSEKLFF; clone_size: few; d_call: TRBD1; j_call: TRBJ1-4; cdr3_length: 14; v_call: TRBV27
cdr3_nt: TGTGCCAGCAGCTTTACCGGGACATTCTCTGAGGCTTTCTTT; cdr3_aa: CASSFTGTFSEAFF; clone_size: many; d_call: .; j_call: TRBJ1-1; cdr3_length: 14; v_call: TRBV7-2
cdr3_nt: TGTGCCAGCAGTTCTTCCGGGACAGGGGAGTTTGAAAAACTGTTTTTT; cdr3_aa: CASSSSGTGEFEKLFF; clone_size: few; d_call: TRBD1; j_call: TRBJ1-4; cdr3_length: 16; v_call: TRBV7-8
cdr3_nt: TGTGCCAGCAGCAACGGGGGGGCGTGGGAGACCCAGTACTTC; cdr3_aa: CASSNGGAWETQYF; clone_size: few; d_call: TRBD2; j_call: TRBJ2-5; cdr3_length: 14; v_call: TRBV7-3